A selection of T cell receptor beta chains follows, all from one sample in a study of T cell changes during pregnancy in multiple sclerosis. Method: immunoSEQ multiplex PCR; TCRdb's copy keeps in-frame clones and lacks some. The sample includes under 65,000 clones, about 90% of them seen just once. The source material was CD4+ T cells from peripheral blood mononuclear cells, sampled after pregnancy. The receptors stem from a female donor in good health, enrolled as a control in a pregnancy study. Both conserved end residues are trimmed from each CDR3.

v_gene,j_gene,CDR3aa
TRBV18,TRBJ2-7,ASSPAGTGGGQY
TRBV5-4,TRBJ1-4,ASSQGPSGGEKLF
TRBV5-1,TRBJ2-1,ASSRTAPLEQF
TRBV5-4,TRBJ1-2,ASSSTGGSYGYT
TRBV5-1,TRBJ1-1,ASSLDGQGANTEAF
TRBV19,TRBJ2-1,ASSMGAGPYNEQF
TRBV4-1,TRBJ2-6,ASSQITAQGGVSGANVLT
TRBV11-3,TRBJ2-3,ASSLDGSRDTQY
TRBV6-6,TRBJ2-3,ASQDRGSTDTQY
TRBV7-7,TRBJ2-3,ASSISRTDTQY
TRBV19,TRBJ1-2,ASSFSTGGYT
TRBV28,TRBJ1-2,GEIREVGYGYT
TRBV15,TRBJ2-7,ATTRDRAAYEQY
TRBV28,TRBJ1-2,ASSFTGGGYGYT
TRBV5-4,TRBJ2-3,ASSYALGTDTQY
TRBV28,TRBJ2-1,ASSSPGGMSSYNEQF
TRBV5-4,TRBJ2-3,ASSKPDGRPGGTDTQY
TRBV5-1,TRBJ1-1,ASSAVRAGQAGEAF
TRBV21-1,TRBJ2-1,ASSKTVPGLAGDPKF
TRBV18,TRBJ2-7,ASSPRTDTYEQY
TRBV19,TRBJ1-1,ASSIGDQVTAF
TRBV28,TRBJ2-3,ASSQRQGGTDTQY
TRBV15,TRBJ2-7,ATSSLSSVSQY
TRBV6-5,TRBJ2-2,ASSQVPRGELF
TRBV2,TRBJ2-6,ARRQGPPPGANVLT
TRBV11-3,TRBJ2-1,ASSDGGTSNEQF
TRBV5-1,TRBJ2-5,ASSMGPGDETQY
TRBV28,TRBJ2-6,ASSGAKSSGANVLT
TRBV5-1,TRBJ2-7,ASSLKAGPNEQY
TRBV10-2,TRBJ2-3,ASLTGGPSNPQY
TRBV6-5,TRBJ2-7,ASNLLAGGPGEQY
TRBV5-1,TRBJ2-1,ASSLARAEYYNEQF
TRBV2,TRBJ2-7,ASRLQGGPPYEQY
TRBV6-6,TRBJ1-2,ASTPGQNYGYT
TRBV6-5,TRBJ1-5,ASSSGGAGSKQPQH
TRBV7-9,TRBJ2-5,ASSPGQGQETQY
TRBV9,TRBJ1-1,ASSVETTGGAF
TRBV28,TRBJ1-5,ASSAVGGPSNQPQH
TRBV9,TRBJ1-2,ASSVVGTGRFKGYT
TRBV5-1,TRBJ2-5,ASSGGLGPETQY
TRBV5-1,TRBJ2-3,ASSLAGMRTDTQY
TRBV5-1,TRBJ2-1,ASSSGLAGGGSYNEQF
TRBV9,TRBJ2-1,ASSARGRDEQF
TRBV29-1,TRBJ2-1,SATLAGVESYNEQF
TRBV2,TRBJ1-2,ASSADSNYGYT